In this sample, the clone carrying this T cell receptor beta chain turned up once. Antigen specificity is unknown. The authors' processing: Published virus-specific TCRB sequences found rare matches among patient CD8+ clones larger than 1%. Produced via immunoSEQ multiplex PCR; TCRdb's table is partial and in-frame only. For V, J and clone size, that table is used; D and trimming come from the DNA. The sample lists some 9,600 clones, around 90% occurring once. This sample is drawn from a study of somatic mutations in cytotoxic T cells in rheumatoid arthritis. General study points: For about an eighth of the roughly 65 patients, a single CD8+ clone accounted for more than 20% of CD8+ cells. Patients with rheumatoid arthritis did not differ significantly from age-matched healthy controls in CD8+ T-cell clonality.

The TCR was taken from a woman aged 18 to 35 with rheumatoid arthritis. The sequencing sample was made of CD8+ T cells sorted from blood.

The CDR3 DNA sequence: TGTGCCAGCAGCATGACAGGGAACTATGGCTACACCTTC. Translating gives CASSMTGNYGYTF. The gene calls are TRBV5-6 and TRBJ1-2; 7 bases align to TRBD1. In germline, CDR1 is SGHDT, CDR2 YYEEEE. This CDR3 region has 13 residues. Germline trimming cut 4 bases from V and 2 bases from J; bases unmatched to any gene: 2.